This T cell receptor beta chain came from a study of blood T cell repertoires in COVID-19. Background on the study: In each case, the material was cDNA or gDNA derived from T cells, B-cell-depleted T cells, or PBMCs.

Per the authors' pipeline: The assay estimated nucleated cells by amplifying reference gene primers. Assay: immunoSEQ multiplex PCR; the TCRdb copy retains only in-frame clones and omits some. V and J calls and clone size come straight from that table; D and trimming were deduced from the DNA. This sample has 270,000 or so clones, with more than 65% found just once. The CDR3 spans 14 residues. V dropped 0 bases and J dropped 4 bases, with 9 bases sitting between them. Germline CDR1 and CDR2: MNHEY and SVGAGI. This clonotype originated in a woman under 30 with acute or convalescent COVID-19. This chain connects TRBV6-5 to TRBJ1-2; maybe TRBD1 (5 bases). Sequencing was performed on peripheral blood. The CDR3 here is CASSYSRDGYGYTF. CDR3 nucleotide sequence: TGTGCCAGCAGTTACTCGCGGGACGGCTATGGCTACACCTTC.